Listed below are T cell receptor beta chains from one sample, sequenced in a study of blood T cell repertoires in COVID-19. Sequencing was performed with immunoSEQ multiplex PCR; in TCRdb, only in-frame clones are kept and a portion is missing. The sample yields under 95,000 clones, around nine tenths seen once. The sample consisted of peripheral blood. The receptor source for this set is a man in his fifties or sixties with acute or convalescent COVID-19. Each CDR3 is given with its conserved first and last residue. The order of the fields is D gene, J gene, V gene, CDR3 DNA, CDR3 protein. D genes are given only for firm matches.

D gene: TRBD2; J gene: TRBJ2-7; V gene: TRBV7-3; CDR3 DNA: TGTGCCAGCAGCCTTAGCGGGGGGGACTACGAGCAGTACTTC; CDR3 protein: CASSLSGGDYEQYF
D gene: .; J gene: TRBJ1-2; V gene: TRBV13; CDR3 DNA: TGTGCCAGCAGCTCGCGGACAGTGGGTAACTATGGCTACACCTTC; CDR3 protein: CASSSRTVGNYGYTF
D gene: TRBD1; J gene: TRBJ2-7; V gene: TRBV4-2; CDR3 DNA: TGTGCCAGCAGCCCTACTACCGGGACAGGGGCCTACGAGCAGTACTTC; CDR3 protein: CASSPTTGTGAYEQYF
D gene: .; J gene: TRBJ2-7; V gene: TRBV6-5; CDR3 DNA: TGTGCCAGCAACGAGTACGAGCAGTACTTC; CDR3 protein: CASNEYEQYF
D gene: TRBD1; J gene: TRBJ2-2; V gene: TRBV12-5; CDR3 DNA: TGTGCTAGTGGTTTGGGAGGGACAGGGGAGGCGGAGCTGTTTTTT; CDR3 protein: CASGLGGTGEAELFF
D gene: TRBD1; J gene: TRBJ1-4; V gene: TRBV19; CDR3 DNA: TGTGCCAGTAGTAACTCCCTTGGGGGACAGGGAAATGAAAAACTGTTTTTT; CDR3 protein: CASSNSLGGQGNEKLFF
D gene: .; J gene: TRBJ1-2; V gene: TRBV10-3; CDR3 DNA: TGTGCCATCCGGGGAGGAGGTAGAGGCTACACCTTC; CDR3 protein: CAIRGGGRGYTF
D gene: .; J gene: TRBJ2-2; V gene: TRBV5-1; CDR3 DNA: TGCGCCAGCAGCTTGTGGTCGCAGGAGGAGCTGTTTTTT; CDR3 protein: CASSLWSQEELFF
D gene: .; J gene: TRBJ1-4; V gene: TRBV6-6; CDR3 DNA: TGTGCCAGCAGCCCGTCGAAGACAGGACCTAATGAAAAACTGTTTTTT; CDR3 protein: CASSPSKTGPNEKLFF
D gene: .; J gene: TRBJ2-5; V gene: TRBV9; CDR3 DNA: TGTGCCAGCAGCGTAGGAGGGCTCCAAGAGACCCAGTACTTC; CDR3 protein: CASSVGGLQETQYF
D gene: .; J gene: TRBJ1-2; V gene: TRBV9; CDR3 DNA: TGTGCCAGCAGCGTAGTAGGAGGTGTAAACTATGGCTACACCTTC; CDR3 protein: CASSVVGGVNYGYTF